This is a list of T cell receptor beta chains from one sample in a study of cytomegalovirus exposure and HLA in healthy donors. Clones were read by immunoSEQ multiplex PCR, and TCRdb kept only the in-frame ones, dropping some. Among roughly 62,000 clones, about 69% were seen once, and the ten largest hold approximately 5%. Sequencing was carried out using PBMCs. These receptors all come from a woman aged 25 to 39 in good health and CMV-seronegative. Both conserved end residues are part of each CDR3. Each record gives: CDR3 protein, CDR3 length, D gene, V gene, J gene. A D gene is named only where the DNA matches it firmly.

CDR3aa: CASSPVRGRGTEAFF
len: 15
d_gene: -
v_gene: TRBV19
j_gene: TRBJ1-1

CDR3aa: CASTRYGTDTDTQYF
len: 15
d_gene: -
v_gene: TRBV5-5
j_gene: TRBJ2-3

CDR3aa: CASSVGGTNEKLFF
len: 14
d_gene: -
v_gene: TRBV6-1
j_gene: TRBJ1-4

CDR3aa: CASNFGVGAARNEQFF
len: 16
d_gene: -
v_gene: TRBV4-2
j_gene: TRBJ2-1

CDR3aa: CASSFGPGNTQYF
len: 13
d_gene: -
v_gene: TRBV28
j_gene: TRBJ2-3

CDR3aa: CASSLAQGMYTEAFF
len: 15
d_gene: -
v_gene: TRBV7-8
j_gene: TRBJ1-1

CDR3aa: CASSQAGLQSETQYF
len: 15
d_gene: -
v_gene: TRBV4-2
j_gene: TRBJ2-5

CDR3aa: CSVALAGETAYEHYF
len: 15
d_gene: TRBD2
v_gene: TRBV29-1
j_gene: TRBJ2-7

CDR3aa: CASSSVAGVSYEQYF
len: 15
d_gene: TRBD2
v_gene: TRBV7-6
j_gene: TRBJ2-7

CDR3aa: CASSQGQGRDEKLFF
len: 15
d_gene: TRBD1
v_gene: TRBV4-3
j_gene: TRBJ1-4

CDR3aa: CASSGTGNTGELFF
len: 14
d_gene: -
v_gene: TRBV10-1
j_gene: TRBJ2-2

CDR3aa: CASSPGLAGVQETQYF
len: 16
d_gene: TRBD2
v_gene: TRBV7-3
j_gene: TRBJ2-5

CDR3aa: CASSSGSLAGMYEQYF
len: 16
d_gene: TRBD2
v_gene: TRBV5-6
j_gene: TRBJ2-7

CDR3aa: CASSPGLAGGPDTQYF
len: 16
d_gene: TRBD2
v_gene: TRBV5-1
j_gene: TRBJ2-3

CDR3aa: CASSPSLAGGGEQFF
len: 15
d_gene: TRBD2
v_gene: TRBV6-4
j_gene: TRBJ2-1

CDR3aa: CAWSFGQPSSGNTIYF
len: 16
d_gene: -
v_gene: TRBV30
j_gene: TRBJ1-3

CDR3aa: CASSEARLAGGAGELFF
len: 17
d_gene: TRBD2
v_gene: TRBV2
j_gene: TRBJ2-2

CDR3aa: CASSEAQGTEDDEQFF
len: 16
d_gene: TRBD1
v_gene: TRBV2
j_gene: TRBJ2-1

CDR3aa: CSVEVTGESNQPQHF
len: 15
d_gene: TRBD1
v_gene: TRBV29-1
j_gene: TRBJ1-5

CDR3aa: CASSYTTGNQPQHF
len: 14
d_gene: TRBD1
v_gene: TRBV6-5
j_gene: TRBJ1-5

CDR3aa: CASSSAGLSYEQYF
len: 14
d_gene: TRBD2
v_gene: TRBV7-9
j_gene: -

CDR3aa: CASSARTGEANEQFF
len: 15
d_gene: TRBD1
v_gene: TRBV9
j_gene: TRBJ2-1

CDR3aa: CASSEALSGQGPEAFF
len: 16
d_gene: TRBD1
v_gene: TRBV2
j_gene: TRBJ1-1

CDR3aa: CASSTLAGKNTGELFF
len: 16
d_gene: TRBD2
v_gene: TRBV28
j_gene: TRBJ2-2

CDR3aa: CASPTSRSYNEQFF
len: 14
d_gene: TRBD2
v_gene: TRBV11-2
j_gene: TRBJ2-1

CDR3aa: CATSRDFGTGGTGELFF
len: 17
d_gene: TRBD1
v_gene: TRBV15
j_gene: TRBJ2-2

CDR3aa: CASSPILSGTDNEQFF
len: 16
d_gene: -
v_gene: TRBV5-1
j_gene: TRBJ2-1

CDR3aa: CASSLDRVKTEAFF
len: 14
d_gene: TRBD1
v_gene: TRBV6-5
j_gene: TRBJ1-1

CDR3aa: CASSLFQVLSGQGEEQYF
len: 18
d_gene: TRBD1
v_gene: TRBV28
j_gene: TRBJ2-7

CDR3aa: CASSLAGSTDTQYF
len: 14
d_gene: -
v_gene: TRBV5-6
j_gene: TRBJ2-3

CDR3aa: CASSWRSADTQYF
len: 13
d_gene: -
v_gene: TRBV19
j_gene: TRBJ2-3

CDR3aa: CASSPRGGGGSYNEQFF
len: 17
d_gene: -
v_gene: TRBV11-3
j_gene: TRBJ2-1

CDR3aa: CASSNSGSPYNEQFF
len: 15
d_gene: TRBD2
v_gene: TRBV6-5
j_gene: TRBJ2-1

CDR3aa: CASSLAGLARNTGELFF
len: 17
d_gene: -
v_gene: TRBV5-1
j_gene: TRBJ2-2

CDR3aa: CSVTRPDSTDGETQYF
len: 16
d_gene: -
v_gene: TRBV29-1
j_gene: TRBJ2-5

CDR3aa: CASSKGLAGGQDIQYF
len: 16
d_gene: TRBD2
v_gene: TRBV28
j_gene: TRBJ2-4

CDR3aa: CATQGQNTGELFF
len: 13
d_gene: -
v_gene: TRBV5-1
j_gene: TRBJ2-2